A single sample gave rise to the 16 T cell receptor beta chains below, sequenced in a study of T cell repertoires in cytomegalovirus infection. What these receptors recognize is not known. TCRdb reanalysed the reads using MiXCR and keeps one entry per CDR3 protein. The table records 300,000 to 400,000 distinct CDR3 sequences, almost 30% of them present only once. Sample: cultured PBMCs, taken from culture after CMV antigen stimulation. All receptors come from a human donor in good health (CMV status not recorded). Some clones in this sample may be carry-over from other donors' samples.

In its sample, this clonotype was seen many times. This CDR3 reads CASSLARRARGGQPQHF. The CDR3, as DNA: TGTGCCAGCAGTTTAGCGCGGAGGGCGCGGGGAGGCCAGCCCCAGCATTTT. The rearrangement joins TRBV12-3 or TRBV12-4 to TRBJ1-5; no definite D call. The V end lost 0 bases, the J end lost 7 bases, and 19 bases lay between the germline ends. CDR3 length equals 17 residues.

Many counts were recorded for this clonotype. The genes are TRBV28 and TRBJ2-4, with D perhaps TRBD2 (5 bases). The germline gives CDR1 MDHEN, CDR2 SYDVKM. V lost 4 bases and J 0 bases, leaving 13 bases between the germline ends. This CDR3 has 16 residues. CDR3 bases: TGTGCCAGCAGTTCGCTTAGCGAACTAGCCAAAAACATTCAGTACTTC. Its protein is CASSSLSELAKNIQYF.

The chain links TRBV20-1 to TRBJ1-3; 8 nucleotides align to TRBD1. Germline V CDR1 and CDR2: DFQATT, SNEGSKA (reference sequence). V shed 0 bases and J 1 base; nucleotides not matched to a gene: 5. The CDR3 loop spans 16 amino acids. The CDR3 reads CSARESQGVSGNTIYF. The CDR3 nucleotides are TGCAGTGCTAGAGAATCACAGGGGGTATCTGGAAACACCATATATTTT.

The J gene is TRBJ2-1, the V gene TRBV7-9; D remains unclear. The CDR3 contains 13 residues. Per germline, CDR1 SEHNR and CDR2 FQNEAQ (reference sequence). With 5 bases removed from V and 11 bases from J, the gap between germline ends came to 16 bases. The CDR3 here is CASSRQSPAKQFF. The CDR3 DNA sequence: TGTGCCAGCAGCCGGCAATCACCGGCCAAGCAGTTCTTC.

This clonotype was detected once. J is TRBJ2-5 and V is TRBV20-1, with a possible D match to TRBD2 (6 bases). Trimming shortened V by 0 bases and J by 12 bases, and 11 bases separated the two germline ends. Looked up from germline, CDR1 is DFQATT and CDR2 is SNEGSKA (reference sequence). The CDR3 has 11 residues. In DNA form, the CDR3 reads TGCAGTGCTAGAGATCAGGACTATAAGTACTTC. It yields the protein CSARDQDYKYF.

The chain has TRBV19 and TRBJ2-2; 11 bases fit TRBD2. The V gene end was trimmed by 0 bases and the J gene end by 8 bases; junction bases not matched to a gene: 11. The CDR3 length is 18 residues. The germline V gene encodes CDR1 LNHDA and CDR2 SQIVND (reference sequence). CDR3 nucleotide sequence: TGTGCCAGTAGTATAGACCCGACTAGCGGGATAAGTCGTGGGGAGCTGTTTTTT. It translates to CASSIDPTSGISRGELFF.

The chain employs TRBV10-3 and TRBJ2-7; the D is unclear. Per germline, CDR1 ENHRY and CDR2 SYGVKD. V dropped 2 bases and J dropped 11 bases, with 13 bases sitting between them. This CDR3 is 12 amino acids long. The CDR3 DNA reads as TGTGCCATCAGTGAGCCGGGCCAAAGGGAGTACTTC. Translating gives CAISEPGQREYF.

The table lists this clonotype with a few counts. The genes are TRBV7-9 and TRBJ2-2; D gene uncertain. Trimming took off 0 bases at V and 6 bases at J, with 5 bases between the two ends. There are 13 residues in the CDR3. Germline values: CDR1 SEHNR, CDR2 FQNEAQ (reference sequence). CDR3 coding DNA: TGTGCCAGCAGCTTAGCTTTTGCCGGGGAGCTGTTTTTT. This codes for CASSLAFAGELFF. The full variable domain, completed using reference TRBV7-9 and TRBJ2-2, is DTGVSQNPRHKITKRGQNVTFRCDPISEHNRLYWYRQTLGQGPEFLTYFQNEAQLEKSRLLSDRFSAERPKGSFSTLEIQRTEQGDSAMYLCASSLAFAGELFFGEGSRLTVL.

This clonotype was counted many times. The rearrangement joins TRBV12-3 or TRBV12-4 to TRBJ1-5, with 10 nucleotides matching TRBD1. The length of the CDR3 is 17 residues. The ends lost 6 bases at V and 2 bases at J; junction bases unmatched: 10. CDR3 DNA: TGTGCCAGCAGGCGTTGGACAGGGGGGCACGGCAATCAGCCCCAGCATTTT. Translated: CASRRWTGGHGNQPQHF.

This clonotype was picked up a small number of times. The chain is built from TRBV10-3 and TRBJ2-1, with a tentative D call TRBD2 (6 bases). The CDR3 loop spans 16 amino acids. Per the germline V gene, CDR1 is ENHRY and CDR2 is SYGVKD. Trimming cost V 0 bases and J 9 bases, with 18 bases left between them. The CDR3 protein is CAISESLTSSSAEQFF. For the CDR3, the DNA is TGTGCCATCAGTGAGTCTTTAACTAGCTCTTCGGCTGAGCAGTTCTTC.

The genes are TRBV6-1 and TRBJ2-7, with 12 bases lining up with TRBD2. V was clipped by 2 bases and J by 4 bases; unmatched bases: 3. Per the germline V gene, CDR1 is MNHNS and CDR2 is SASEGT. This CDR3 has 15 amino acids. The CDR3 is CASSEKTSGRYEQYF. CDR3 DNA sequence: TGTGCCAGCAGTGAAAAGACTAGCGGGAGATACGAGCAGTACTTC.

Many counts were recorded for this clonotype. The chain is built from TRBV5-1 and TRBJ2-3; 7 positions agree with TRBD1. This CDR3 has 16 residues. Germline V CDR1 and CDR2: SGHRS, YFSETQ. With 5 bases clipped from V and 0 bases from J, the junction kept 9 bases outside the gene matches. CDR3 DNA sequence: TGCGCCAGCAGTTTGTTAGGGGGCTCTAGCACAGATACGCAGTATTTT. Its protein is CASSLLGGSSTDTQYF.

The CDR3 sequence: CASSPGQEYGYTF. DNA for the CDR3: TGTGCCAGCAGCCCCGGACAGGAATATGGCTACACCTTC. V and J are TRBV11-2 and TRBJ1-2; 7 nucleotides align to TRBD1. Germline CDR1 and CDR2: SGHAT and FQNNGV. V lost 5 bases, J lost 5 bases, and 5 bases stayed unmatched. The CDR3 covers 13 residues.

The chain uses TRBV7-2 and TRBJ2-3; 16 bases match TRBD2. Germline V lookup: CDR1 SGHTA, CDR2 FQGNSA. This CDR3 region has 16 residues. Germline trimming cut 5 bases from V and 5 bases from J; bases unmatched to any gene: 4. The CDR3 region is CASSRGLAGGLDTQYF. CDR3 nucleotide sequence: TGTGCCAGCAGCCGGGGACTAGCGGGAGGGTTAGATACGCAGTATTTT.

The V gene is TRBV3-1, the J gene TRBJ1-1, with a tentative D call TRBD1 (5 bases). CDR3 length: 15 amino acids. With 1 base removed from V and 7 bases from J, the gap between germline ends came to 16 bases. Germline V gives CDR1 LGHDT, CDR2 YNNKEL (reference sequence). CDR3 sequence (DNA): TGTGCCAGCAGCCAAGGTACGGGGATGGGGCTTGAAGCTTTCTTT. Its translation: CASSQGTGMGLEAFF.

The chain joins TRBV4-1 to TRBJ2-1; D is tentatively TRBD1 or TRBD2 (5 bases each). V dropped 5 bases and J dropped 15 bases, with 29 bases sitting between them. Per germline, CDR1 MGHRA and CDR2 YSYEKL. The CDR3 is 16 amino acids. The CDR3 region is CASSARLTGTPPMSFF. The CDR3 DNA sequence: TGCGCCAGCAGCGCGCGCCTCACCGGGACCCCTCCCATGTCGTTCTTC.